This record covers a single TCR beta chain. What this receptor recognizes is not known. No much larger clonotype is one base removed from it; base qualities were not supplied. The sample is drawn from a study of cytomegalovirus exposure and HLA in healthy donors listed by TCRdb under 2017. General notes on the study: In an earlier analysis of 587 of the donors, 250 to 300 Gb of sequence data and approximately 120 million unique TCR beta sequences from 180 million or so T cells were reported. Roughly 300 gigabases of sequencing data and around 87 million unique TCR sequences were included in an early release covering roughly 700 HLA-typed donors. Among the roughly 370 genotyped donors, approximately 82% belonged to the genetic ancestry cluster associated with self-reported Caucasian donors. The study aimed to test whether signatures of past pathogen exposure could be identified by cataloging public T cell receptors. The study profiled the T cell repertoires of 500 to 800 subjects by immunosequencing and related them to cytomegalovirus serostatus. A separate validation cohort of over 95 different subjects was used in addition to the approximately 670-subject first cohort. To predict cytomegalovirus infection status, the study combined high-throughput TCR immunosequencing, statistical association of individual TCRs with disease status, and machine learning. In a later analysis, previously published TCR beta repertoires from more than 500 donors were re-analyzed and high-resolution HLA genotyping was added so that TCR occurrence patterns could be studied. Rather than drawing on any new phenotypic data, the later analysis identified candidate immune exposures from TCR beta sequences and the way those sequences occurred across donors. An earlier analysis of 587 of the donors used high-throughput TCR beta sequencing to judge whether each TCR beta V gene segment behaved as functional or pseudogenic. Donor age, sex, ethnicity and CMV serostatus were compiled together with the repertoire data. Genome-wide SNP genotypes for about 65% of the 666 donors were used in a later genetic analysis, which treated that subset as a discovery cohort. All discovery cohort repertoires had been generated on a single sequencing platform. Class I and class II HLA loci were covered by the typing at four-digit resolution. Typing coverage differed by locus: A, B, C, DRB1 and DQB1 were typed in roughly 620-640 donors, DQA1 in 522, DPA1 in some 570, and DPB1 in 450 to 490. About five DR-DQ haplotypes were handled as single units for association and clustering, since linkage in the cohort was strong. Among some 400 genotyped donors of the cohort, an average of 235,054 unique TCR beta nucleotide sequences were sequenced per donor, roughly 20% of them non-productive. The investigation overall reported the following: Roughly uniform sequencing depth across donors was assumed in presence/absence analyses, although this assumption may not hold. In vitro tests confirmed that a few of the cytomegalovirus-associated TCR beta chains recognize cytomegalovirus antigens. Only TCR beta chains were sequenced in this cohort, and the absence of alpha or paired-chain data limited detectable features. Because counts were too low, about 15 rarely observed V segments, including chromosome 9 orphons, were left out of the earlier analysis of approximately 500 of the donors. In an earlier analysis of fewer than 700 of the donors, most TCR beta V segments appeared in productive rearrangements about 87% or about 30% of the time, broadly matching IMGT annotations. A cluster of highly shared sequence variants was judged likely to be a technical artifact of the sequencing pipeline. In a later genetic analysis, fewer N-insertions in productive TCRs were reported among donors in an Asian-associated ancestry cluster than the approximately 670-donor mean. Some IMGT-functional V segments, including TRBV6-2 and TRBV6-3, could not be told apart with the 87-base-pair reads, so those segments were excluded. In a later analysis, some 18,000 TCR beta sequences were associated with specific HLA alleles at a false discovery rate of 0.05. The authors suggested that the approach could potentially be generalized to other disease states and immunological phenotypes. Cytomegalovirus status was reported to be diagnosed by the classifier with high specificity and sensitivity in both the original and validation cohorts. Because HLA typing was unavailable for some donors at each locus, only the typed subset was used in association tests. Strong co-occurrence of HLA alleles, especially DR and DQ, made assigning TCR associations to individual alleles difficult. Compared with equally common non-associated chains, HLA-associated TCR beta chains in a later analysis were more clonally expanded and had lower generation probabilities. Most TCR sequences were observed very rarely across donors, whereas some public TCRs were present in many individuals. A further reported finding was that TCR beta sequences accurately predicted the HLA-A and HLA-B alleles for most subjects in the first cohort. According to a later analysis, parvovirus B19, influenza, CMV and Epstein-Barr virus appeared linked to several top co-occurrence clusters. A later analysis found that TCR association rates varied across HLA loci, with DRB1 alleles showing the most associated TCRs and HLA-C alleles the fewest. In the study, some 160 TCR beta chains were listed as associated with cytomegalovirus. An association between a missense DCLRE1C variant and V-gene and J-gene trimming of TCR beta chains was found in a later genetic analysis and replicated in an independent cohort. For the cohort, immune exposure information was limited to CMV serostatus. Linkage disequilibrium might explain the correlated functional status among segregating V segments, but an unknown experimental factor could not be ruled out. According to a later analysis, most CMV-associated TCR beta chains appeared to be HLA-restricted, and the HLA associations seemed to be driven largely by CMV exposure.

The cohort comprised some 730 healthy bone marrow donors. At the time of sampling, every cohort member was nominally healthy, though immune exposures that went unrecorded were likely present. The donor tested CMV seronegative and was one of the 352 seronegative cohort members. A peripheral blood sample was provided by each donor, and peripheral blood mononuclear cells were used for TCR beta sequencing. Genomic DNA extraction from the blood cell samples was performed with the Qiagen DNeasy Blood Extraction Kit. Including the terminal cysteine and phenylalanine, the CDR3 comprises 22 residues. Of all the DNA, just the CDR3 is kept, 66 bases in frame from base 1. V gives up 0 bases and J gives up 0 bases, and the segment between their germline ends measures 27 bases. Library preparation was by the immunoSEQ multiplex PCR assay. For the multiplex PCR, a mixture combining 60 forward primers for TCR Vbeta segments and 13 reverse primers for TCR Jbeta segments was used. The CDR3 region of rearranged TCR beta genes was amplified from genomic DNA by a multiplex PCR assay. The Illumina HiSeq System was used to sequence the amplified TCR beta libraries as 87-base-pair reads. In the original analysis: A later analysis tallied 75 million to 85 million unique TCR beta chains across the 600 to 700 repertoires, and roughly 11 million of those chains were shared by two or more donors. A nearest-neighbor algorithm error-corrected the raw reads and collapsed the reads into unique sequences, merging closely related sequences to remove PCR and sequencing errors. CDR3 sequences were aligned to IMGT reference sequences to assign V, D and J gene segments. For a sequence to be retained, a match of at least six nucleotides to both a V gene segment and a J gene segment was required. Rearrangements were classified as productive when the CDR3 lacked stop codons and remained in frame with V and J, and all other rearrangements were classified as non-productive. CDR3 was defined by IMGT convention, running from the second conserved V-encoded cysteine to the conserved J-encoded phenylalanine. The earlier analysis of about 570 of the donors excluded any sequence lacking an unambiguous match to a single V gene segment. In an earlier analysis of approximately 590 of the donors, a V segment was called functional when productive rearrangements were above 56.7%, and segregating when the standard deviation between donors exceeded 5%. A statistical classification framework was built for diagnosing cytomegalovirus status from the catalog of TCR beta chain sequences. A later analysis assigned V and J genes by comparing TCR nucleotide sequences with IMGT/GENE-DB human TR gene sequences. In a later analysis, CDR3 sequences and most-parsimonious VDJ recombination scenarios were assigned using the TCRdist pipeline. In a later analysis, each TCR beta chain was defined by its CDR3 amino acid sequence together with its V-gene family, and reads lacking a unique V-gene family were excluded. As a way to deal with suspected cross-contamination and a sequencing artifact, a later analysis dropped 450 to 600 nucleotide sequences that were highly shared and had low generation probability. In a later analysis, a clonal expansion index was calculated for each public chain from normalized within-repertoire ranks of inferred template counts. In a later analysis, generation probabilities were computed with a VDJ recombination model fitted to out-of-frame rearrangements, and the resulting probabilities were checked against IGoR. A later analysis scored TCR-TCR, TCR-HLA and TCR-CMV co-occurrence with hypergeometric tests, applying a repertoire-size bias correction to TCR pairs. False discovery rates were estimated in a later analysis by permuting HLA or CMV assignments 20 times. In a later analysis, co-occurring TCRs were grouped using DBSCAN, with TCRdist sequence similarity added in when clustering inside HLA-allele-positive subsets. Repertoires with fewer than 30,000 or more than 120,000 public chains were left out of co-occurrence clustering, as were five repertoires with anomalous nucleotide sharing. TCRdb mirrors the immuneACCESS table, restricted to in-frame sequences. Some clones are absent from its copies; in checked studies, under half trace to an unresolved V gene, and the reason for the others is unknown. The V and J calls and clone size were taken over from that table, and D and trimming were inferred from the DNA. The sample table holds tens of thousands of clones, of which more than 75% were seen once. The ten largest account for 1.5% to 2% of the sample.

The chain links TRBV23-1 with TRBJ1-5; the D gene is possibly TRBD1, with 6 bases matching. TRBV23-1 is labeled an ORF, and its function is uncertain. The sequence was obtained from a man aged 18 to 29 in good health and CMV-seronegative. The sequenced sample was PBMCs. The CDR3 is CASSQSWSPAGVNTYSNQPQHF. The nucleotide sequence reads TGCGCCAGCAGTCAATCGTGGTCTCCCGCAGGGGTAAACACCTATAGCAATCAGCCCCAGCATTTT.